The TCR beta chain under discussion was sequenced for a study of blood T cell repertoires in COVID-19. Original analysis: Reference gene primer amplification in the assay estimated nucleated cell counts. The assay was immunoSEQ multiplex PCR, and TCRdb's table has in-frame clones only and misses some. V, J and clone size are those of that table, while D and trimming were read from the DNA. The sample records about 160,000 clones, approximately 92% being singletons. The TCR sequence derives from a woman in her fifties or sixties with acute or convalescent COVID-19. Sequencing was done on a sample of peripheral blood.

The CDR3 region is CASSESNMNTEAFF. For the CDR3, the DNA is TGCGCCAGCAGTGAATCGAACATGAACACTGAAGCTTTCTTT. J is TRBJ1-1 and V is TRBV10-2; D is ambiguous. CDR1 and CDR2 from the germline V gene are WSHSY and SAAADI. This CDR3 comprises 14 residues. Trimming removed 3 bases from V and 0 bases from J, with 8 bases in between.